This paragraph reports one T cell receptor (beta chain). These data come from a study of blood T cell repertoires in COVID-19. Study-level background: Samples came from the United States, Italy and Spain, spanning acute and convalescent COVID-19. PBMCs, B-cell-depleted T cells, or T cells provided the cDNA or gDNA that made up the material.

In the study's own analysis: Estimation of nucleated cell counts was performed using reference gene primer amplification. Measured with immunoSEQ multiplex PCR; TCRdb has only the in-frame clones, and not every one. V, J and clone size reflect that table, while D and trimming were determined from the DNA. This sample carries 250,000 or so clones, approximately 80% of them seen once, and the ten largest clones take about 3.2%. Between the trimmed V and J ends, which lost 5 bases and 4 bases, there was a span of 7 bases. CDR3 length: 12 amino acids. Germline CDR1 is SGHNT and CDR2 is YYREEE (reference sequence).

The sequencing input was peripheral blood. This chain joins TRBV5-4 and TRBJ1-3; D not resolved. The source is a woman aged 18-35 years with acute or convalescent COVID-19. CDR3 bases: TGTGCCAGCAGGGGCGCAGGAAACACCATATATTTT. Translation: CASRGAGNTIYF.